This note documents a single T cell receptor beta chain sequence. The sample is drawn from a study of blood T cell repertoires in COVID-19. Study context: COVID-19 samples, acute and convalescent, were from the United States, Italy and Spain. PBMCs, B-cell-depleted T cells, or T cells were the source of the cDNA or gDNA that made up the material.

CDR3 length: 14 amino acids. Trimming took off 0 bases at V and 4 bases at J, with 7 bases between the two ends. Germline CDR1 KGHSH, CDR2 LQKENI. Authors' processing steps: Nucleated cell number was recorded as an estimate derived from reference gene primer amplification. TCRdb's copy holds only in-frame clones and misses some; the assay was immunoSEQ multiplex PCR. The DNA gave D and trimming, while V, J and clone size come from that table. The table shows some 210,000 clones, with around 90% occurring only once. J is TRBJ2-1 and V is TRBV18, with D unresolved. The sample was peripheral blood. The sequence came from a man between 60 and 75 years old who had recovered from COVID-19. The CDR3 here is CASSPPSSYNEQFF. CDR3 in DNA: TGTGCCAGCTCACCACCCTCCAGTTACAATGAGCAGTTCTTC.